Below, one TCR beta chain is given with its context. A junction boundary mismatches the germline segment, possibly from a read error. Primed by a sample-barcoded 5' primer and a J-beta primer mix, a second PCR proceeded for about 6 to 11 cycles. MiXCR, applied by TCRdb to the 5' RACE reads, yields one record per CDR3 protein. Among hundreds of thousands of distinct CDR3 sequences listed, roughly two fifths were seen once. There are 14 residues in the CDR3. CDR1 and CDR2 from the germline V gene are SQVTM and ANQGSEA. The data derive from a study of blood T cells in healthy people across ages. Sequenced: blood. The chain couples TRBV29-1 to TRBJ2-5; 10 nucleotides match TRBD1. This sequence was found in a man at least 80 years old in good health. The CDR3 sequence: CSVEDRGNSETQYF. The CDR3 nucleotides read TGCAGCGTTGAGGACAGGGGGAATTCCGAGACCCAGTACTTT.